The 10 T cell receptor beta chains listed next were all sequenced from one sample in a study of technical replicates of blood from several donors (dated by TCRdb to the late 2010s). The library was prepared using the immunoSEQ multiplex PCR assay. TCRdb holds this immuneACCESS table with in-frame rearrangements only. Some clones are missing; in checked studies, unresolved V genes explain under half, and the rest has no known cause. This sample holds about 73,000 clones; 90% were observed only once. 4.7% of the sample is taken by the ten largest. The source material was PBMCs. The receptors here all came from a human donor in good health. Some clones in this sample may be carry-over from other donors' samples.

The V gene is TRBV12-5, the J gene TRBJ2-6, with a tentative D call TRBD2 (5 bases). This CDR3 is built from 14 residues. Trimming cost V 6 bases and J 8 bases, with 14 bases left between them. Germline-derived CDR1 and CDR2 are LGHNT and FRNRAP. CDR3 DNA: TGTGCTAGTGGCCGGGGTAGTGGATCCAACGTCCTGACTTTC. As protein: CASGRGSGSNVLTF.

The rearrangement uses TRBV7-8 and TRBJ1-2, with TRBD1 identical over 11 bases. V shed 4 bases, J shed 4 bases, and the junction held 14 bases outside the gene matches. This CDR3 has 18 residues. Looked up from germline, CDR1 is SGHVS and CDR2 is FQNEAQ. As DNA, the CDR3 is TGTGCCAGCAGCTCAAGTGTGGGGACAGGGGGGGCGAGCTATGGCTACACCTTC. Translation gives CASSSSVGTGGASYGYTF. The whole variable domain, remainder taken from reference TRBV7-8 and TRBJ1-2, is GAGVSQSPRYKVAKRGQDVALRCDPISGHVSLFWYQQALGQGPEFLTYFQNEAQLDKSGLPSDRFFAERPEGSVSTLKIQRTQQEDSAVYLCASSSSVGTGGASYGYTFGSGTRLTVV.

V is TRBV6-1 and J is TRBJ1-3; 7 bases are shared with TRBD1. Germline V gives CDR1 MNHNS, CDR2 SASEGT. The CDR3 is 18 residues long. V lost 0 bases and J lost 2; bases outside the gene matches: 10. The CDR3 loop reads CASSEALRVGQAGNTIYF. The CDR3 DNA is TGTGCCAGCAGTGAAGCGCTTCGAGTCGGACAGGCTGGAAACACCATATATTTT.

The genes are TRBV7-3 and TRBJ2-5; tentative D call: TRBD2 (6 bases). Trimming left V 1 base short and J 7 bases short, with 10 bases between. Germline assignment: CDR1 SGHTA and CDR2 FQGTGA. This CDR3 is built from 13 residues. In DNA form, the CDR3 reads TGTGCCAGCAGCTTAAATCGGGAGTGGACCCAGTACTTC. Translated, it gives CASSLNREWTQYF.

V and J are TRBV5-6 and TRBJ2-7; 11 positions match TRBD1. The CDR3 consists of 16 residues. Germline V gene data show CDR1 as SGHDT and CDR2 as YYEEEE. After removal of 3 bases from V and 6 bases from J, the junction contained 11 bases not matched to a gene. The CDR3 DNA sequence: TGTGCCAGCAGCTCCGGGACAGGGGGTTGGTTGCGCGAGCAGTACTTC. Protein: CASSSGTGGWLREQYF.

This clone has only one observation. Other DNA variants within this sample encode the same CDR3. The chain combines TRBV27 with TRBJ2-1; possible D gene TRBD1, 6 bases. Trimming cost V 2 bases and J 8 bases, with 10 bases left between them. Germline V gene lookup returns CDR1 MNHEY and CDR2 SMNVEV (reference sequence). The CDR3 consists of 13 residues. The CDR3 protein is CASSLGQGYEQFF. In DNA, the CDR3 is TGTGCCAGCAGTTTAGGGCAGGGGTATGAGCAGTTCTTC.

This chain links TRBV6-5 with TRBJ2-5; D may be TRBD1 (5 bases). The V end lost 0 bases, the J end lost 2 bases, and 10 bases lay between the germline ends. The germline CDR1 and CDR2 sequences are MNHEY and SVGAGI. The CDR3 is made up of 15 amino acids. The CDR3 sequence: CASSYSGQKQETQYF. The CDR3 DNA reads TGTGCCAGCAGTTACTCGGGGCAGAAACAAGAGACCCAGTACTTC.

This sequence joins TRBV2 and TRBJ2-5; D is perhaps TRBD2 (6 bases). This CDR3 is 17 amino acids long. Germline V gene sequence: CDR1 SNHLY, CDR2 FYNNEI. V lost 0 bases and J lost 0, with 14 bases in between. CDR3 in DNA: TGTGCCAGCAGTGAAGCGACCCGGTCTAGCGACCAAGAGACCCAGTACTTC. Protein sequence: CASSEATRSSDQETQYF.

For the CDR3, the DNA is TGTGCCAGCAGCCAAGACCGGGGGACAGGATCCTACGAGCAGTACTTC. It encodes CASSQDRGTGSYEQYF. The chain combines TRBV4-2 with TRBJ2-7; TRBD1 agrees at 8 bases. Germline lookup yields CDR1 LGHNA and CDR2 YNFKEQ. V dropped 0 bases and J dropped 1; count of bases not matched to a gene: 5. This CDR3 is 16 amino acids long.

This chain joins TRBV5-8 and TRBJ2-1, with 9 nucleotides matching TRBD2. Trimming took 3 bases from V and 7 from J; bases not matched to a gene: 11. This CDR3 has 16 amino acids. Per the germline V gene, CDR1 is SGHTS and CDR2 is YDEGEE. The CDR3, as DNA: TGTGCCAGCAGCTCGAGAACGCGGCTAGCGGGGAATGAGCAGTTCTTC. It encodes CASSSRTRLAGNEQFF.